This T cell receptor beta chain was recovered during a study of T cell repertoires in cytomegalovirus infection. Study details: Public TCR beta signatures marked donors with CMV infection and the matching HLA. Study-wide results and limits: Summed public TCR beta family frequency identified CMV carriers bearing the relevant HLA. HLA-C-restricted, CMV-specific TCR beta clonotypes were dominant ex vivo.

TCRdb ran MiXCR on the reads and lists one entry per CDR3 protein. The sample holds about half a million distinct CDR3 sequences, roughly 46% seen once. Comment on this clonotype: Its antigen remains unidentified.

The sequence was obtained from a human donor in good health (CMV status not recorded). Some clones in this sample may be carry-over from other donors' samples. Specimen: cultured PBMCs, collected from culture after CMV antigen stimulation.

The CDR3 DNA is TGCGCCAGCAGCCTCGGCGGGACCATCCAAGAGACCCAGTACTTC. Protein product: CASSLGGTIQETQYF. The chain recombines TRBV4-1 with TRBJ2-5, with D possibly being TRBD2 (6 bases). Trimming took 4 bases from V and 1 from J, leaving 13 bases between them. The CDR3 sequence is 15 residues long. Germline V CDR1 and CDR2: MGHRA, YSYEKL.